These 24 T cell receptor beta chains were all obtained from the same sample, sequenced in a study of T cell responses to AZD1222 COVID-19 vaccine. Produced via immunoSEQ multiplex PCR; TCRdb's table is partial and in-frame only. The sample lists tens of thousands of clones, over 75% occurring once. The source was peripheral blood, collected on day 0 of AZD1222 vaccination. The receptors shown here come from an adult in good health.

This clone was recorded many times. The CDR3 coding sequence is TGTGCCAGCAGCTTTGGGATCAATGAGCAGTACTTC. Protein: CASSFGINEQYF. The V call is TRBV5-6, the J call TRBJ2-7, with D unclear. Between the trimmed V and J ends, which lost 2 bases and 7 bases, there was a span of 10 bases. The CDR3 runs 12 residues. CDR1 and CDR2 (germline): SGHDT, YYEEEE.

This chain connects TRBV30 to TRBJ2-3; D is unclear. The CDR3 runs 16 residues. V shed 0 bases and J shed 0 bases, with 13 bases lying between them. Germline CDR1 is GTSNPN and CDR2 is SVGIG (reference sequence). Here the CDR3 reads CAWSVLFTPSTDTQYF. In DNA, the CDR3 is TGTGCCTGGAGTGTGCTCTTTACACCAAGCACAGATACGCAGTATTTT.

The V and J genes are TRBV7-3 and TRBJ2-1; no firm D call. Per germline, CDR1 SGHTA and CDR2 FQGTGA. V lost 4 bases to trimming and J lost 6 bases, with 16 bases between them. CDR3 length: 15 amino acids. This CDR3 is CASSSPTGTPNEQFF. CDR3 sequence (DNA): TGTGCCAGCAGCTCGCCAACGGGCACACCCAATGAGCAGTTCTTC.

As DNA, the CDR3 is TGTGCCAGTAGTATAGATCCTCTGACATCGAACACTGAAGCTTTCTTT. It yields the protein CASSIDPLTSNTEAFF. V gene TRBV19 combines with J gene TRBJ1-1; D not resolved. V lost 0 bases and J lost 1, with 12 bases in between. CDR3 length: 16 amino acids. Germline CDR1 reads LNHDA; CDR2 reads SQIVND (reference sequence).

The V gene is TRBV4-3, the J gene TRBJ1-2; D is perhaps TRBD1 (5 bases). This CDR3 has 15 residues. The V gene's germline CDR1 is LGHNA and CDR2 YSLEER. V gave up 0 bases and J gave up 5 bases, with 13 bases separating them. CDR3 DNA sequence: TGCGCCAGCAGCCAAGACGCCTGGGGCCGATATGGCTACACCTTC. This translates into CASSQDAWGRYGYTF.

This chain uses TRBV10-1 with TRBJ2-3; 7 positions agree with TRBD2. V trimming: 6 bases; J trimming: 2 bases; junction bases outside the gene matches: 5. This CDR3 spans 14 amino acids. Germline V lookup: CDR1 WNHNN, CDR2 SYGVQD (reference sequence). CDR3 loop: CASSSGRTTDTQYF. The DNA for the CDR3 is TGCGCCAGCAGCTCCGGGAGGACCACAGATACGCAGTATTTT.

This chain links TRBV9 with TRBJ1-6, with TRBD1 matching 7 bases. V shed 4 bases, J shed 14 bases, and the junction held 18 bases outside the gene matches. The CDR3 totals 16 residues. Per germline, CDR1 SGDLS and CDR2 YYNGEE. CDR3 in amino acids: CASSPKDRPLASALHF. The CDR3 DNA reads TGTGCCAGCAGCCCCAAGGACAGGCCCCTTGCGTCGGCCCTCCACTTT. Full variable domain (outside the CDR3, taken from reference TRBV9 and TRBJ1-6): DSGVTQTPKHLITATGQRVTLRCSPRSGDLSVYWYQQSLDQGLQFLIQYYNGEERAKGNILERFSAQQFPDLHSELNLSSLELGDSALYFCASSPKDRPLASALHFGNGTRLTVT.

The J gene is TRBJ2-3, the V gene TRBV5-4, with no clear D. This CDR3 region has 12 residues. Trimming removed 4 bases at V and 2 bases at J, with 5 bases between. Germline V CDR1 and CDR2: SGHNT, YYREEE (reference sequence). CDR3 loop: CASSLTTDTQYF. DNA of the CDR3: TGTGCCAGCAGCCTTACCACAGATACGCAGTATTTT.

This clone was seen just once. This chain joins TRBV6-1 and TRBJ1-5, with D unresolved. The CDR3 runs 13 residues. Looked up from germline, CDR1 is MNHNS and CDR2 is SASEGT. Trimming removed 0 bases at V and 11 bases at J, with 11 bases between. In DNA form, the CDR3 reads TGTGCCAGCAGTGAAGCCTCTCGGGGAGCCCAGCATTTT. Protein product: CASSEASRGAQHF.

The rearrangement links TRBV7-9 to TRBJ2-1; 11 bases match TRBD2. Germline CDR1 SEHNR, CDR2 FQNEAQ (reference sequence). J lost 8 bases, V lost 4 bases, and 13 bases had no gene match. The CDR3 sequence is 17 residues long. CDR3 protein: CASSSLVRSGGADEQFF. Written as DNA, the CDR3 is TGTGCCAGCAGCTCCCTTGTGCGTAGCGGGGGGGCCGATGAGCAGTTCTTC.

In this sample, this clone turned up once. The CDR3 reads CASTLRWDAEGYTF. CDR3 sequence (DNA): TGTGCCAGTACCCTACGATGGGACGCGGAGGGCTACACCTTC. V and J are TRBV19 and TRBJ1-2; possibly TRBD1 for D (5 bases). Germline lookup yields CDR1 LNHDA and CDR2 SQIVND (reference sequence). Deletions cut 7 bases from V and 8 bases from J, with 20 bases between. This CDR3 is 14 amino acids long.

This chain links TRBV6-5 with TRBJ1-1, with 7 positions matching TRBD1. CDR1 is MNHEY, CDR2 SVGAGI, per germline. The V and J ends lost 6 bases and 5 bases, in that order; junction bases with no gene match: 9. The CDR3 has 14 residues. The CDR3 is CASSTTGVGTEAFF. Written as DNA, the CDR3 is TGTGCCAGCAGCACAACAGGGGTCGGGACTGAAGCTTTCTTT.

The genes are TRBV7-9 and TRBJ1-2; TRBD1 aligns across 10 bases. V shed 5 bases and J 4 bases; nucleotides not matched to a gene: 19. This CDR3 is 19 amino acids long. Germline lookup yields CDR1 SEHNR and CDR2 FQNEAQ (reference sequence). This chain's CDR3 is CASSRWDPGQGNRGYGYTF. Written as DNA, the CDR3 is TGTGCCAGCAGCCGATGGGACCCGGGACAGGGGAATCGAGGCTATGGCTACACCTTC.

The genes are TRBV18 and TRBJ1-1; 7 nucleotides align to TRBD1. The CDR3 length is 16 residues. Germline-derived CDR1 and CDR2 are KGHSH and LQKENI. V shed 3 bases and J 4 bases; nucleotides not matched to a gene: 11. The CDR3 DNA follows: TGTGCCAGCTCACCTTCAGGGGGGGGCTTTGGCACTGAAGCTTTCTTT. Amino acid sequence: CASSPSGGGFGTEAFF.

This clone was counted a single time. The chain uses TRBV11-3 and TRBJ2-1, with TRBD1 matching 8 bases. The V and J ends lost 4 bases and 8 bases, in that order; junction bases with no gene match: 1. The CDR3 covers 12 residues. The germline gives CDR1 SGHNT, CDR2 YENEEA. CDR3 protein: CASSYRGYEQFF. CDR3 bases: TGTGCCAGCAGCTACAGGGGGTATGAGCAGTTCTTC.

CDR3 in amino acids: CASSRVAVGTDTQYF. The CDR3 DNA follows: TGTGCCAGCAGCCGAGTAGCGGTGGGGACAGATACGCAGTATTTT. The rearrangement joins TRBV7-8 to TRBJ2-3, with D possibly being TRBD2 (6 bases). CDR1 and CDR2 from the germline V gene are SGHVS and FQNEAQ. Trimming stripped 5 bases from V and 3 bases from J, with 15 bases between. The CDR3 length is 15 residues.

The chain employs TRBV20-1 and TRBJ2-3; no clear D. CDR3 length equals 10 residues. V was pared by 6 bases and J by 11 bases, with 12 bases between. Germline V CDR1 and CDR2: DFQATT, SNEGSKA (reference sequence). For the CDR3, the DNA is TGCAGTGCCTTTCATGAGGAGCAGTATTTT. Amino acids: CSAFHEEQYF.

The chain couples TRBV30 to TRBJ2-2; a possible D gene is TRBD2 (5 bases). Trimming stripped 2 bases from V and 7 bases from J, with 14 bases between. CDR3 length: 14 amino acids. The germline V gene encodes CDR1 GTSNPN and CDR2 SVGIG (reference sequence). The CDR3 DNA reads TGTGCCTGGAGTACCCTAGGAGGCGGCGGGGAGCTGTTTTTT. Protein: CAWSTLGGGGELFF.

The chain is built from TRBV5-4 and TRBJ1-2; TRBD1 aligns across 7 bases. This CDR3 spans 16 amino acids. The ends lost 4 bases at V and 3 bases at J; junction bases unmatched: 12. Germline V gene sequence: CDR1 SGHNT, CDR2 YYREEE (reference sequence). CDR3: CASSGKQGSGHYGYTF. For the CDR3, the DNA is TGTGCCAGCAGCGGCAAACAGGGGTCAGGTCACTATGGCTACACCTTC.

This clone was detected once. The V and J genes are TRBV3-1 (or the pseudogene TRBV3-2) and TRBJ1-2; D ambiguous. V shed 4 bases and J shed 0 bases, with 21 bases lying between them. Germline V gene data show CDR1 as LGHDT and CDR2 as YNNKEL (reference sequence). This CDR3 spans 18 amino acids. The CDR3 DNA sequence: TGTGCCAGCAGCCCTTTAGTAGGAGTGCGTGGCACTAACTATGGCTACACCTTC. This encodes CASSPLVGVRGTNYGYTF.

The rearrangement links TRBV12-5 to TRBJ2-3; TRBD1 is a possible D gene (5 bases). Germline-derived CDR1 and CDR2 are LGHNT and FRNRAP. The V end lost 1 base, the J end lost 0 bases, and 11 bases lay between the germline ends. The CDR3 consists of 16 residues. The CDR3 region has the DNA TGTGCTAGTGGTTTGGGACAGTCCCCTAGCACAGATACGCAGTATTTT. It codes for CASGLGQSPSTDTQYF.

The chain combines TRBV21-1 with TRBJ2-7; TRBD2 reflects the table's D call only, with no check against the DNA. TRBV21-1 is reported as a pseudogene. CDR3 length: 12 amino acids. CDR3 loop: CASSKASHEQYF. CDR3 DNA: TGTGCCAGCAGCAAAGCTAGCCACGAGCAGTACTTC.

The chain uses TRBV19 and TRBJ1-1, with D maybe TRBD1 (6 bases). Trimming took 6 bases from V and 4 from J, leaving 18 bases between them. The CDR3 has 15 residues. Germline-derived CDR1 and CDR2 are LNHDA and SQIVND (reference sequence). In DNA, the CDR3 is TGTGCCAGTAGGGACAGCGGGTTAAGTGGCACTGAAGCTTTCTTT. This codes for CASRDSGLSGTEAFF.

The chain is built from TRBV3-1 (or the pseudogene TRBV3-2) and TRBJ1-1; D gene ambiguous. The CDR3 loop spans 14 amino acids. V shed 6 bases and J shed 2 bases, with 13 bases lying between them. Germline assignment: CDR1 LGHDT and CDR2 YNNKEL (reference sequence). CDR3 DNA: TGTGCCAGCAGACCGGGTCTCATAAACACTGAAGCTTTCTTT. This gives the protein CASRPGLINTEAFF.